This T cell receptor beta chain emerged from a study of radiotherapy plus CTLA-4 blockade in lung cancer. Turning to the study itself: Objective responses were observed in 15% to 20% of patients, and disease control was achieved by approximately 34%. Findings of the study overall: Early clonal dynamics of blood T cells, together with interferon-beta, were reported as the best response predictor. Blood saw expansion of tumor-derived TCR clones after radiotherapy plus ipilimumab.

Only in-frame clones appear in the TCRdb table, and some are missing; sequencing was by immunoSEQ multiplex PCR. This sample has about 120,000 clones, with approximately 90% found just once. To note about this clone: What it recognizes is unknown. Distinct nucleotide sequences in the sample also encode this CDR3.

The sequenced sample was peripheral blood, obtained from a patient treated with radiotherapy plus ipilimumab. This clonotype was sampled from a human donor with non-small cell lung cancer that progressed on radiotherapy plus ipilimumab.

This CDR3 reads CASSLGGRETQYF. The DNA of the CDR3 is TGCGCCAGCAGCTTGGGAGGAAGAGAGACCCAGTACTTC. The chain employs TRBV5-1 and TRBJ2-5, with D unresolved. The ends were cut back, 0 bases at V and 4 bases at J, with 7 bases in the middle. CDR1 and CDR2 from the germline V gene are SGHRS and YFSETQ. The CDR3 length is 13 residues.